This T cell receptor (beta chain) was sequenced in a study of shared clonotypes between healthy human individuals. Findings and caveats of the study: What rarefaction showed was incomplete sorted-subset sequencing despite large depth.

Note on this clone: Antigen: not known.

The CDR3 loop spans 14 amino acids. V shed 4 bases and J shed 5 bases, with 14 bases lying between them. CDR1 SGHDN and CDR2 FVKESK come from the germline V gene. Clones were sequenced by immunoSEQ multiplex PCR, and TCRdb holds only the in-frame ones, with some missing. Here the sample spans over 2 million clones, 85% to 95% being singletons. The source material was naive CD4+ T cells sorted from blood. Specified subset: CD45RA+ positively selected. This chain uses TRBV14 with TRBJ1-1; a possible D gene is TRBD1 (5 bases). The receptor comes from a young man in good health. Written as DNA, the CDR3 is TGTGCCAGCAGCCTCGCTTTGGGGGGAACTGAAGCTTTCTTT. Its protein is CASSLALGGTEAFF. Full variable domain (missing parts from reference TRBV14 and TRBJ1-1): EAGVTQFPSHSVIEKGQTVTLRCDPISGHDNLYWYRRVMGKEIKFLLHFVKESKQDESGMPNNRFLAERTGGTYSTLKVQPAELEDSGVYFCASSLALGGTEAFFGQGTRLTVV.